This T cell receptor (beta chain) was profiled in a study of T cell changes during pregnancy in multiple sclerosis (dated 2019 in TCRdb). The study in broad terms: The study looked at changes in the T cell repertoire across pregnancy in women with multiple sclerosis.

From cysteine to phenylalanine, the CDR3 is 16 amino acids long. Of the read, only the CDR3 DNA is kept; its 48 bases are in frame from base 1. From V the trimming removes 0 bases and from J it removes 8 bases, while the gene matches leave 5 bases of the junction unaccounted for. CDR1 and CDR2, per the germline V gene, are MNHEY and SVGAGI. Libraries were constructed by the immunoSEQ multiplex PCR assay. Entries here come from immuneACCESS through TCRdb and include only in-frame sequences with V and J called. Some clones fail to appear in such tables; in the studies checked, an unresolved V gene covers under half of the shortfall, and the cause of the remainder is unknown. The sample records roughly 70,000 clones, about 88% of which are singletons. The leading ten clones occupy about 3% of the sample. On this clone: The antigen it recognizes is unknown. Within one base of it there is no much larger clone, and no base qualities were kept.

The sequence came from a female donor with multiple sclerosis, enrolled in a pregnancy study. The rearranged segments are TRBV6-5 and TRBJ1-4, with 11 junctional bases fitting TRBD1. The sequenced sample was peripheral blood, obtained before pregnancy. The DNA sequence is TGTGCCAGCAGTTACTCCCCGGACAGGGGGCGGGAAAAACTGTTTTTT. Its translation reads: CASSYSPDRGREKLFF.